The clone carrying this TCR beta chain showed up many times. Its target is unknown. CDR1 is MNHNS and CDR2 is SASEGT in the germline V gene. The CDR3 has 14 amino acids. The ends were cut back, 7 bases at V and 4 bases at J, with 14 bases in the middle. The hyperthyroidism patients had all been newly diagnosed, and their disease duration was under 2 months. Their ages ranged from 18 to 65 years. PBMCs were collected from an approximately 10 ml volume of fresh peripheral blood. The data belong to a study of T cells in Graves' hyperthyroidism and ophthalmopathy. Study outcomes and limitations: Blood also held most thyroid clonotypes expanded beyond 0.001. Median prediction lead before ophthalmopathy onset was around 6.9 months with the model.

RNA transcripts were the template for amplifying TCR beta CDR3 regions. The HTBI primer set drove a first-round RT-PCR of the TCR CDR3. Via MiXCR, TCRdb re-called the multiplex PCR reads, giving one row per CDR3 protein. The sample shows about 550,000 distinct CDR3 sequences, roughly 20% of them seen only once. What was sequenced was blood. The V call is TRBV6-1, the J call TRBJ1-5, with D possibly TRBD1 on 6 matching bases. This receptor was taken from a man younger than 35 with Graves' hyperthyroidism. CDR3 DNA: TGTGCCAGCACCTTACAGGGTCCTAATCAGCCCCAGCATTTT. Amino acid sequence: CASTLQGPNQPQHF.